The 6 T cell receptor beta chains reported below all come from one sample, sequenced in a study of CD8+ T cells in alopecia areata. As the sequencing template, cDNA was produced by extracting RNA and reverse transcribing it. Produced via immunoSEQ multiplex PCR; TCRdb's table is partial and in-frame only. This sample has around 190,000 clones, with 60% to 70% found just once. Treatment denoted: oral pan-JAK inhibitor, 5-10 mg twice daily. The material was CD4+ T cells sorted from blood, obtained at week 4, from a patient treated with tofacitinib. The receptors come from a human donor with alopecia areata.

This chain joins TRBV30 and TRBJ1-3, with TRBD1 as a possible D gene (5 bases). Per germline, CDR1 GTSNPN and CDR2 SVGIG (reference sequence). The germline V and J ends were trimmed by 5 bases and 3 bases, with 23 bases remaining between them. The CDR3 consists of 17 residues. The CDR3 is CAWGLRQRSSHGNTIYF. In DNA, the CDR3 is TGTGCCTGGGGCCTAAGACAGCGGTCCTCTCATGGAAACACCATATATTTT.

The chain combines TRBV2 with TRBJ2-7; maybe TRBD1 (6 bases). The CDR3 contains 14 residues. V lost 10 bases and J 2 bases, leaving 18 bases between the germline ends. The germline CDR1 and CDR2 sequences are SNHLY and FYNNEI. This CDR3 reads CATRGPGLAYEQYF. The CDR3 DNA follows: TGTGCCACCAGGGGCCCAGGGTTGGCCTACGAGCAGTACTTC. Full variable domain (outside the CDR3, taken from reference TRBV2 and TRBJ2-7): EPEVTQTPSHQVTQMGQEVILRCVPISNHLYFYWYRQILGQKVEFLVSFYNNEISEKSEIFDDQFSVERPDGSNFTLKIRSTKLEDSAMYFCATRGPGLAYEQYFGPGTRLTVT.

The chain couples TRBV30 to TRBJ2-1; D unresolved. This CDR3 contains 13 residues. Germline V lookup: CDR1 GTSNPN, CDR2 SVGIG (reference sequence). V shed 1 base and J shed 8 bases, with 12 bases lying between them. CDR3 in DNA: TGTGCCTGGAGTGGCCGTCCCGCCTATGAGCAGTTCTTC. Translated: CAWSGRPAYEQFF.

CDR3 nucleotide sequence: TGTGCCCTGGAAAACGTAGGGGGTGAGAATGGCTACACCTTC. Protein product: CALENVGGENGYTF. The V gene is TRBV30, the J gene TRBJ1-2, with a possible D match to TRBD1 (6 bases). CDR1 is GTSNPN and CDR2 is SVGIG in the germline V gene (reference sequence). This CDR3 is built from 14 residues. Trimming cost V 8 bases and J 6 bases, with 22 bases left between them.

Only a few counts were recorded for this clone. The J gene is TRBJ2-4, the V gene TRBV29-1; D is uncertain. Trimming pared 7 bases from V and 6 bases from J, leaving 13 bases between. CDR1 SQVTM and CDR2 ANQGSEA come from the germline V gene. The CDR3 runs 12 residues. The CDR3 here is CSASESANIQYF. The CDR3 DNA reads as TGCAGCGCATCCGAGTCAGCAAACATTCAGTACTTC.

At least ten counts were recorded for this clone. The chain carries TRBV5-1 and TRBJ2-2; 10 bases are shared with TRBD2. The CDR3 sequence is 17 residues long. Germline trimming cut 0 bases from V and 3 bases from J; bases unmatched to any gene: 5. Germline V gene lookup returns CDR1 SGHRS and CDR2 YFSETQ. The CDR3, as DNA: TGCGCCAGCAGCTTGGATTTAGCGGGAGGTGACACCGGGGAGCTGTTTTTT. It encodes CASSLDLAGGDTGELFF.